Many counts were recorded for the clone carrying this T cell receptor beta chain. Its specificity is not known. This record comes from a study of Graves' ophthalmopathy and Graves' hyperthyroidism. The overall study: Peripheral blood sampling occurred at initial diagnosis, before any treatment.

Overall study findings and caveats: Blood shared most expanded thyroid clonotypes above 0.001 frequency. Progression of ophthalmopathy was predicted by the model with 70% to 71% sensitivity and approximately 72% specificity.

Lactation, pregnancy, uncontrolled infections and other autoimmune diseases were all grounds for excluding patients. Deletions cut 4 bases from V and 6 bases from J, with 19 bases between. Germline V CDR1 and CDR2: SGHRS, YFSETQ. CDR3 size: 15 residues. As the template, RNA transcripts were used to amplify TCR beta CDR3 regions. The workflow started with a first-round RT-PCR run with HTBI primers and then moved on to a second-round multiplex PCR. TCRdb re-analysed the multiplex PCR reads in MiXCR, keeping a single row per CDR3 protein. The sample carries under 400,000 distinct CDR3 sequences, roughly 15% recorded once.

The sample consisted of peripheral blood. The V and J genes are TRBV5-1 and TRBJ1-2; the D gene is possibly TRBD1 (5 bases). This TCR came from an adult man with Graves' ophthalmopathy. The CDR3 protein is CASSPRVRVPDGYTF. Written as DNA, the CDR3 is TGCGCCAGCAGCCCCCGAGTCAGGGTACCCGATGGCTACACCTTC.